This T cell receptor (beta chain) was identified during a study of shared clonotypes between healthy human individuals. At the level of the study: Donor composition was two women and a few men, aged 18 to 49. Study conclusions and caveats: Clonotypes not shared had lower generation probabilities than those common to all four donors.

Remarks on this clone: Its antigen is not identified. Other DNA sequences within the sample encode an identical CDR3.

CDR3 length: 15 residues. The germline gives CDR1 SEHNR, CDR2 FQNEAQ (reference sequence). V shed 5 bases, J shed 3 bases, and the junction held 9 bases outside the gene matches. In the sorted-subset replicate PCRs, around 0.2 ug DNA, tens of thousands of T cell genomes, was used. Data came from immunoSEQ multiplex PCR; TCRdb stores just in-frame clones and leaves some out. The sample carries 600,000 to 750,000 clones, around 72% recorded once. CD45RA-negative memory and CD45RA+ naive subsets were split from the CD4+ cells. This clonotype was sampled from a woman aged 30 to 39 in good health. The sample comprised memory CD4+ T cells sorted from blood. Described subset: CD45RA-negative fraction. The rearrangement uses TRBV7-9 and TRBJ2-7; TRBD1 agrees at 8 bases. The CDR3 DNA reads as TGTGCCAGCAGCCTAGGGGGTACAGGGGGCTACGAGCAGTACTTC. This codes for CASSLGGTGGYEQYF.